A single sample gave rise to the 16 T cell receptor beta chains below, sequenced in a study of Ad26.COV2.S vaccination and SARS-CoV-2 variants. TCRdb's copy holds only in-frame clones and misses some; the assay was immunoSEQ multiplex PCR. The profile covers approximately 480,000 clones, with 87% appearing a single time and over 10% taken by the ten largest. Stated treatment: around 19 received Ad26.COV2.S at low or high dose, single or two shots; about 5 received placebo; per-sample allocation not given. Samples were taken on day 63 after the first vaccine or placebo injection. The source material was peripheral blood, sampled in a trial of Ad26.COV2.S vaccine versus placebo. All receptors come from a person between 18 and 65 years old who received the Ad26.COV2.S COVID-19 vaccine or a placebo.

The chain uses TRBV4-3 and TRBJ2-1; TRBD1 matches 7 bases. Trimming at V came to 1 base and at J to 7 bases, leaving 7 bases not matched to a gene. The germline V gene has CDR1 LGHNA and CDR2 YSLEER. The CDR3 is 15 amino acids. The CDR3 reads CASSQGETGLNEQFF. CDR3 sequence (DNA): TGCGCCAGCAGCCAAGGGGAGACAGGGCTTAATGAGCAGTTCTTC.

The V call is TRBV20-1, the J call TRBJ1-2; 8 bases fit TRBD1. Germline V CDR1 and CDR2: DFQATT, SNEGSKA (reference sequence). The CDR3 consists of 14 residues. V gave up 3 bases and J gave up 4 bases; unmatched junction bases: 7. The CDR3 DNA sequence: TGCAGTGCTAGTGAGACGGACAGGGCCTATGGCTACACCTTC. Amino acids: CSASETDRAYGYTF.

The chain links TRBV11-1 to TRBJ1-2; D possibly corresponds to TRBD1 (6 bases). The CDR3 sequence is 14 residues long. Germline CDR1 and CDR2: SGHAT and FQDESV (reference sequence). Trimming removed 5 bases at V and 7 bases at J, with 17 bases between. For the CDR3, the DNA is TGTGCCAGCAGCCTAGGTCAGGACAGAGGTGGCTACACCTTC. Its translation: CASSLGQDRGGYTF. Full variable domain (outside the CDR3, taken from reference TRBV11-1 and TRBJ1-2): EAEVAQSPRYKITEKSQAVAFWCDPISGHATLYWYRQILGQGPELLVQFQDESVVDDSQLPKDRFSAERLKGVDSTLKIQPAELGDSAMYLCASSLGQDRGGYTFGSGTRLTVV.

For the CDR3, the DNA is TGTGCCAGCAGTCGCCCCGAGGTGGGACTCACTGAAGCTTTCTTT. Translating it yields CASSRPEVGLTEAFF. This sequence joins TRBV28 and TRBJ1-1, with D maybe TRBD1 (5 bases). From germline, CDR1 is MDHEN and CDR2 SYDVKM. The CDR3 contains 15 residues. The ends were cut back, 5 bases at V and 4 bases at J, with 17 bases in the middle.

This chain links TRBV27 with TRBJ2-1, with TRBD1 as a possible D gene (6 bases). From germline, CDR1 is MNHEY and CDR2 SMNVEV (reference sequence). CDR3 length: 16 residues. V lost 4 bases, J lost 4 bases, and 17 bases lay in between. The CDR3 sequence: CASSSQQGRGYNEQFF. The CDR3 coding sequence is TGTGCCAGCAGTTCCCAACAGGGTAGAGGATACAATGAGCAGTTCTTC.

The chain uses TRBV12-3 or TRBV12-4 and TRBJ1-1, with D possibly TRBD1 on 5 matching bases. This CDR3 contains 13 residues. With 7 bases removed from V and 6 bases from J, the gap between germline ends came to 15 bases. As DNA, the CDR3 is TGTGCCAGCACCTCTTGGGGGAAGGCTGAAGCTTTCTTT. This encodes CASTSWGKAEAFF.

DNA of the CDR3: TGTGCCAGCAGCTTAATACTCTTGGGGATGAGGAATGAGCAGTTCTTC. Its translation is CASSLILLGMRNEQFF. V is TRBV7-2 and J is TRBJ2-1; D unresolved. V was trimmed by 2 bases and J by 7 bases, leaving 18 bases between them. Germline loops: CDR1 SGHTA, CDR2 FQGNSA. CDR3 size: 16 residues. Together with reference TRBV7-2 and TRBJ2-1, the CDR3 gives the full variable domain: GAGVSQSPSNKVTEKGKDVELRCDPISGHTALYWYRQSLGQGLEFLIYFQGNSAPDKSGLPSDRFSAERTGGSVSTLTIQRTQQEDSAVYLCASSLILLGMRNEQFFGPGTRLTVL.

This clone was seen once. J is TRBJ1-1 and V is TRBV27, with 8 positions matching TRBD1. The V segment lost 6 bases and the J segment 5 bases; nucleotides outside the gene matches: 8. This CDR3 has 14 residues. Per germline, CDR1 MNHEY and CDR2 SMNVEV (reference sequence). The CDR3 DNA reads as TGTGCCAGCAGACCTCTCGACAGGGGTACTGAAGCTTTCTTT. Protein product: CASRPLDRGTEAFF.

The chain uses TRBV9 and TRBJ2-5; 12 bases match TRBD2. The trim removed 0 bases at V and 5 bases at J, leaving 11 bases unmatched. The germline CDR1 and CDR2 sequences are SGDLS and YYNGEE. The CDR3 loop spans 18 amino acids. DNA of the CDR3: TGTGCCAGCAGCGTAGGGCCTAGCGGGAGGGCCAAGGGGGAGACCCAGTACTTC. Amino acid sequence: CASSVGPSGRAKGETQYF.

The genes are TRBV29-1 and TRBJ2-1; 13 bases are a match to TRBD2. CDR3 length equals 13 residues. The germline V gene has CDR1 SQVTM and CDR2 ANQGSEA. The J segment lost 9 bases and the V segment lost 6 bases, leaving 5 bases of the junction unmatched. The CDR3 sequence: CSVCWTSGGEQFF. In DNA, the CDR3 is TGCAGCGTCTGCTGGACTAGCGGGGGTGAGCAGTTCTTC.

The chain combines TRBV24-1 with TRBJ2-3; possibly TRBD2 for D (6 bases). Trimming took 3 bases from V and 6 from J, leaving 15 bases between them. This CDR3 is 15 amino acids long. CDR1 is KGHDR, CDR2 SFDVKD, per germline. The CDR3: CATSDPGGSGDTQYF. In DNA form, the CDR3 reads TGTGCCACCAGTGATCCCGGGGGTTCGGGTGATACGCAGTATTTT.

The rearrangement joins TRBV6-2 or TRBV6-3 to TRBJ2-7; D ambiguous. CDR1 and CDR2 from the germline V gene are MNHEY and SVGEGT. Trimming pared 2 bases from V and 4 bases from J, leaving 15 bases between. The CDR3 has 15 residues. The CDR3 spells CASSYGAGRHYEQYF. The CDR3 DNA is TGTGCCAGCAGTTACGGAGCCGGACGGCATTACGAGCAGTACTTC.

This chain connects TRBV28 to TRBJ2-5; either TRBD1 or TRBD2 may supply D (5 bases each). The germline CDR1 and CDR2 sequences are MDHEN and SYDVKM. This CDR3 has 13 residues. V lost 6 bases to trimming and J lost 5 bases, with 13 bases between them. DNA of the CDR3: TGTGCCAGCAGCACAGGAGGTGTCGAGACCCAGTACTTC. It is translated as CASSTGGVETQYF.

The CDR3 protein is CASSEAGDTDTQYF. The DNA for the CDR3 is TGTGCCAGCAGTGAGGCAGGGGACACAGATACGCAGTATTTT. This chain uses TRBV6-1 with TRBJ2-3; tentative D call: TRBD1 (6 bases). From germline, CDR1 is MNHNS and CDR2 SASEGT. The ends were cut back, 3 bases at V and 2 bases at J, with 9 bases in the middle. This CDR3 is 14 amino acids long.

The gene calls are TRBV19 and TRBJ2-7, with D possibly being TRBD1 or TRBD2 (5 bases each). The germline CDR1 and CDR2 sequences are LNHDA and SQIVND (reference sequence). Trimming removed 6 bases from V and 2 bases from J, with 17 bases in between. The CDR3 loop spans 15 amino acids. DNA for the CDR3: TGTGCCAGTAGGCAGCCCGGGACCGCAACCTACGAGCAGTACTTC. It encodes CASRQPGTATYEQYF.

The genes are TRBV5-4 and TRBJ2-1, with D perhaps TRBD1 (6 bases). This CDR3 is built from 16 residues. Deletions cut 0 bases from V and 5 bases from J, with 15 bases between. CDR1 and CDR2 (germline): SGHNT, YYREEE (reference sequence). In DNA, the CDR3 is TGTGCCAGCAGCTTGGCCTCCTGGGGGCGTAACAATGAGCAGTTCTTC. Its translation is CASSLASWGRNNEQFF.